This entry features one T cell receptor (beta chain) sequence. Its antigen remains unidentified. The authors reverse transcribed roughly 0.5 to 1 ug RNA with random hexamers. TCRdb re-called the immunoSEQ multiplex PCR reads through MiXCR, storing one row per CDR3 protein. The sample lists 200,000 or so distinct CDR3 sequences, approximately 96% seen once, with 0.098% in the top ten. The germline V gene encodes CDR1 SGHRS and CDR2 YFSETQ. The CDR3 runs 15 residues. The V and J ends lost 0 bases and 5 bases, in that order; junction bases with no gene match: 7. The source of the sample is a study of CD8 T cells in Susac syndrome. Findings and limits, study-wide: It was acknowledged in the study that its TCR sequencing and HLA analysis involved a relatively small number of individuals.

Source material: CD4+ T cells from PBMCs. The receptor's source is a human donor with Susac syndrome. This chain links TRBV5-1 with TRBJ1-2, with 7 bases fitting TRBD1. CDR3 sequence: CASSLDGQDRYGYTF. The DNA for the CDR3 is TGCGCCAGCAGCTTGGACGGACAGGATCGTTATGGCTACACCTTC.